A selection of T cell receptor beta chains follows, all from one sample in a study of T cell responses to AZD1222 COVID-19 vaccine. Libraries were prepared by immunoSEQ multiplex PCR; TCRdb keeps only in-frame clonotypes and omits some of them. The table has more than 60,000 clones, approximately 80% seen once. The sequenced sample was peripheral blood, obtained on day 0 of AZD1222 vaccination. All receptors come from an adult in good health. The CDR3 runs from the conserved cysteine through the conserved F or W. Fields, in order: J gene, V gene, D gene, clone size, CDR3 DNA, CDR3 protein. A D gene is named only where the DNA matches it firmly. Clone sizes are given selectively: once, few, many, or a class where the clone is expanded.

j_gene: TRBJ1-5; v_gene: TRBV2; d_gene: NA; abundance: NA; CDR3nt: TGTGCCAGCAGTGCCCTAGACGGTAGCAATCAGCCCCAGCATTTT; CDR3aa: CASSALDGSNQPQHF
j_gene: TRBJ2-5; v_gene: TRBV18; d_gene: TRBD1; abundance: NA; CDR3nt: TGTGCCAGCTCACCCTCGGGACAGGGTGGAGAGACCCAGTACTTC; CDR3aa: CASSPSGQGGETQYF
j_gene: TRBJ2-7; v_gene: TRBV9; d_gene: TRBD2; abundance: NA; CDR3nt: TGTGCCAGCAGCGATGGGACTAGCGGGCCGTACGAGCAGTACTTC; CDR3aa: CASSDGTSGPYEQYF
j_gene: TRBJ1-1; v_gene: TRBV28; d_gene: TRBD1; abundance: NA; CDR3nt: TGTGCCAGCAGTTCGTTGACAGGGGCAAACACTGAAGCTTTCTTT; CDR3aa: CASSSLTGANTEAFF
j_gene: TRBJ1-4; v_gene: TRBV5-6; d_gene: TRBD1; abundance: NA; CDR3nt: TGTGCCAGCAGCTTGTTAGGTGGGACAGGGGACGCTAATGAAAAACTGTTTTTT; CDR3aa: CASSLLGGTGDANEKLFF
j_gene: TRBJ2-2; v_gene: TRBV7-9; d_gene: TRBD2; abundance: once; CDR3nt: TGTGCCAGCAGCTCTAGCGGGAGGGTCGGCACCGGGGAGCTGTTTTTT; CDR3aa: CASSSSGRVGTGELFF
j_gene: TRBJ1-2; v_gene: TRBV5-4; d_gene: TRBD1; abundance: NA; CDR3nt: TGTGCCAGCAGCCACGGGACAGCAATATTCTATGGCTACACCTTC; CDR3aa: CASSHGTAIFYGYTF
j_gene: TRBJ2-3; v_gene: TRBV7-3; d_gene: NA; abundance: NA; CDR3nt: TGTGCCAGCAGCCGTCGTGGGGGATTAAGCACAGATACGCAGTATTTT; CDR3aa: CASSRRGGLSTDTQYF
j_gene: TRBJ1-4; v_gene: TRBV19; d_gene: NA; abundance: NA; CDR3nt: TGTGCCACTACGGACACCACTAGAGAAAAACTGTTTTTT; CDR3aa: CATTDTTREKLFF
j_gene: TRBJ1-2; v_gene: TRBV7-2; d_gene: NA; abundance: NA; CDR3nt: TGTGCCAGCAGCTTAAATGAACAGGACGGCTACACCTTC; CDR3aa: CASSLNEQDGYTF
j_gene: TRBJ1-4; v_gene: TRBV7-9; d_gene: NA; abundance: NA; CDR3nt: TGTGCCAGCAGCGACCGCCCGTATAGCCAGATCACTAATGAAAAACTGTTTTTT; CDR3aa: CASSDRPYSQITNEKLFF
j_gene: TRBJ2-2; v_gene: TRBV5-1; d_gene: NA; abundance: NA; CDR3nt: TGCGCCAGCAGCTTGGACACCTACACCGGGGAGCTGTTTTTT; CDR3aa: CASSLDTYTGELFF
j_gene: TRBJ1-1; v_gene: TRBV7-9; d_gene: NA; abundance: NA; CDR3nt: TGTGCCAGCAGCTTAGTTGGGGTATGGACTGAAGCTTTCTTT; CDR3aa: CASSLVGVWTEAFF
j_gene: TRBJ1-2; v_gene: TRBV5-4; d_gene: NA; abundance: NA; CDR3nt: TGTGCCAGCAGTTCCCACATTACAGCTAACTATGGCTACACCTTC; CDR3aa: CASSSHITANYGYTF
j_gene: TRBJ2-1; v_gene: TRBV28; d_gene: NA; abundance: once; CDR3nt: TGTGCCAGCAGCCCCCACTATGAGCAGTTCTTC; CDR3aa: CASSPHYEQFF
j_gene: TRBJ1-5; v_gene: TRBV6-5; d_gene: NA; abundance: NA; CDR3nt: TGTGCCAGCACCCGACCCAATCAGCCCCAGCATTTT; CDR3aa: CASTRPNQPQHF
j_gene: TRBJ1-2; v_gene: TRBV18; d_gene: NA; abundance: NA; CDR3nt: TGTGCCAGCTCACCGGGCGGCAGCGCACCCGCTAACTATGGCTACACCTTC; CDR3aa: CASSPGGSAPANYGYTF
j_gene: TRBJ2-7; v_gene: TRBV14; d_gene: NA; abundance: few; CDR3nt: TGTGCCAGCAGCCTACAGGACGGGTACGAGCAGTACTTC; CDR3aa: CASSLQDGYEQYF
j_gene: TRBJ2-2; v_gene: TRBV19; d_gene: NA; abundance: NA; CDR3nt: TGTGCCAGTAGTATAAGGTGGGAGCTGTTTTTT; CDR3aa: CASSIRWELFF
j_gene: TRBJ2-2; v_gene: TRBV11-1; d_gene: NA; abundance: NA; CDR3nt: TGTGCCAGCAGCCCGTACCCGCGGGGGAACACCGGGGAGCTGTTTTTT; CDR3aa: CASSPYPRGNTGELFF
j_gene: TRBJ1-4; v_gene: TRBV6-2/TRBV6-3; d_gene: NA; abundance: NA; CDR3nt: TGTGCCAGCAGTCTGTCTCGACTAACTAATGAAAAACTGTTTTTT; CDR3aa: CASSLSRLTNEKLFF
j_gene: TRBJ2-2; v_gene: TRBV5-4; d_gene: NA; abundance: NA; CDR3nt: TGTGCCAGCAGCTTGGTTTCCGGACTCCCAGCGGCCGGGGAGCTGTTTTTT; CDR3aa: CASSLVSGLPAAGELFF
j_gene: TRBJ1-2; v_gene: TRBV7-9; d_gene: NA; abundance: once; CDR3nt: TGTGCCAGCAGCTTCGGGGAGGCCAACTATGGCTACACCTTC; CDR3aa: CASSFGEANYGYTF